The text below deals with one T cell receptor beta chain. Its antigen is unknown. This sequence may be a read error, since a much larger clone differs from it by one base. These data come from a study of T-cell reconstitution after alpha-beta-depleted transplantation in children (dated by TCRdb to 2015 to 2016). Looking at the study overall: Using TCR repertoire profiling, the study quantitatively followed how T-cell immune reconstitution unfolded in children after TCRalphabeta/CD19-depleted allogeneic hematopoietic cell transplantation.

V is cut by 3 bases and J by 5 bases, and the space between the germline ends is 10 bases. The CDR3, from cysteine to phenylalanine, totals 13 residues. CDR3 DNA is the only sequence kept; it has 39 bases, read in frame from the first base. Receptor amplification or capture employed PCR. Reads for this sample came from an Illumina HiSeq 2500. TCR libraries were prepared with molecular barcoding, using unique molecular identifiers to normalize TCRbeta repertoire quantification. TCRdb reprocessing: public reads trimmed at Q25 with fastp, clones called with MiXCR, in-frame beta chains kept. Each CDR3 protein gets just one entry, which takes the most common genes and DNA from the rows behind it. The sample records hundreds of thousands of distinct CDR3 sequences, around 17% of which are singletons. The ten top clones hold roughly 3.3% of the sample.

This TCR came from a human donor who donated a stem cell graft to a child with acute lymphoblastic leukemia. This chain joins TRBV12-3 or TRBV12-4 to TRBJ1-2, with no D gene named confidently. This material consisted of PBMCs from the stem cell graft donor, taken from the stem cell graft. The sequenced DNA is TGTGCCAGCAGTTTCGGGCCCAAGTATGGCTACACCTTC. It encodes CASSFGPKYGYTF.